This T cell receptor (beta chain) was captured in a study of T cell repertoires in cytomegalovirus infection. Study as a whole: Public signatures in TCR beta pointed to CMV infection and matching HLA type. Study-wide results and caveats: In two of eight donors, the top clonotype was HLA-C-restricted CMV-specific.

TCRdb used MiXCR to reprocess the reads, holding one entry per CDR3 protein. This table holds about 490,000 distinct CDR3 sequences, 16% found once. CDR1 is SGHAT and CDR2 is FQNNGV in the germline V gene. V gave up 5 bases and J gave up 4 bases, with 2 bases separating them. There are 11 residues in the CDR3. This clonotype occurred a few times. Its target is unknown. The chain uses TRBV11-2 and TRBJ1-4; no reliable D call. The sample comprised CD8+ T cells from PBMCs. The receptor comes from a human donor in good health (CMV status not recorded). Some clones in this sample may be carry-over from other donors' samples. Here the CDR3 DNA reads TGTGCCAGCAGCGATAATGAAAAACTGTTTTTT. Protein product: CASSDNEKLFF.